This TCR beta chain is drawn from a study of tumor-infiltrating lymphocytes in primary liver carcinoma. Study results and limitations: Blood had a significantly lower top-250-clone fraction than tumors did (p = 0.039). Samples were bulk unsorted, so CD4+ and CD8+ repertoires were not compared. For tumor-adjacent and tumor-blood pairs, overlap was less than that seen for tumor region pairs.

For blood RNA, unsorted whole blood served as the source, and germline DNA was extracted too. Donors were untreated and chronically infected with HBV. This CDR3 has 15 residues. Trimming shortened V by 3 bases and J by 4 bases, and 15 bases separated the two germline ends. Germline values: CDR1 SGHRS, CDR2 YFSETQ. Of note for this clonotype: The antigen is not known.

The authors made TCR beta cDNA from approximately 490 ng total RNA with a constant-region primer. Three-round nested multiplex PCR performed with slightly modified ARM-PCR produced the TCR beta libraries. Each of the first two PCR rounds ran roughly 9 cycles with TRBV1-TRBV30 forward and C-beta reverse primers. MiXCR was run by TCRdb on the multiplex PCR reads, yielding one entry per CDR3 protein. The sample yields 300,000 to 350,000 distinct CDR3 sequences, around three fifths seen once. Sequencing was carried out using peripheral blood. The TCR comes from a man aged 40-49 years with primary liver carcinoma and hepatitis B virus infection. The V gene is TRBV5-1, the J gene TRBJ2-3; D tentatively fits TRBD1 or TRBD2 (5 bases each). This CDR3 is CASSSLQGASDTQYF. The CDR3 DNA reads TGCGCCAGCAGCTCCCTCCAGGGAGCCTCAGATACGCAGTATTTT.